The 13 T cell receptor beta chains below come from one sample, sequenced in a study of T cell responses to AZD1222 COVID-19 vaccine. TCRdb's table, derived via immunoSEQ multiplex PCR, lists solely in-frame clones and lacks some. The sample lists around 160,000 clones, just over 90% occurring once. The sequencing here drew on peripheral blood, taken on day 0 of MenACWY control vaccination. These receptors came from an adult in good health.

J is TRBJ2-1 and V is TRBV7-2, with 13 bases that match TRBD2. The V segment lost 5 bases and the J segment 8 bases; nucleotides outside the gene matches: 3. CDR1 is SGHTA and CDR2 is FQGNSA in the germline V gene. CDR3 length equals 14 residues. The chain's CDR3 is CASSRTSGSYEQFF. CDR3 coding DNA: TGTGCCAGCAGCCGGACTAGCGGGAGCTATGAGCAGTTCTTC. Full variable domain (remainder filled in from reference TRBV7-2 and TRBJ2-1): GAGVSQSPSNKVTEKGKDVELRCDPISGHTALYWYRQSLGQGLEFLIYFQGNSAPDKSGLPSDRFSAERTGGSVSTLTIQRTQQEDSAVYLCASSRTSGSYEQFFGPGTRLTVL.

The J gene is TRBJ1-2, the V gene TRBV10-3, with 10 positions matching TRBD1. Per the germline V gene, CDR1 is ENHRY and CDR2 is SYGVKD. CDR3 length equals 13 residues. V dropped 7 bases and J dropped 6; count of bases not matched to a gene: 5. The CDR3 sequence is CAITMGTGDGYTF. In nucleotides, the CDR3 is TGTGCCATCACCATGGGGACAGGGGATGGCTACACCTTC.

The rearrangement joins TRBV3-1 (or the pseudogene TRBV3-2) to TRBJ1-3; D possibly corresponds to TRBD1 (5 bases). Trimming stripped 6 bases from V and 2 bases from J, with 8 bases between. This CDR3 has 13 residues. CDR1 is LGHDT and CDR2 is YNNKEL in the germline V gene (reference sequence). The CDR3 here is CASSLDTGNTIYF. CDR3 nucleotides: TGTGCCAGCAGTCTGGACACTGGAAACACCATATATTTT.

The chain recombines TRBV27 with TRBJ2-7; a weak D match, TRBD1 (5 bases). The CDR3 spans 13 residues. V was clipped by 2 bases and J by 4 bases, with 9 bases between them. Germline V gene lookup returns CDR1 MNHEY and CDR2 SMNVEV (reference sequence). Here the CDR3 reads CASSLVQGYEQYF. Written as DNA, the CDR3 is TGTGCCAGCAGTTTAGTTCAGGGATACGAGCAGTACTTC.

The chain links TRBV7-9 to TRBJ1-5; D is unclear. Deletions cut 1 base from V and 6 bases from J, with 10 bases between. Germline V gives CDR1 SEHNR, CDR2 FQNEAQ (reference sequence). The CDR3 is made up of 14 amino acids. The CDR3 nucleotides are TGTGCCAGCAGCTTAGACGGCGGGTTTCAGCCCCAGCATTTT. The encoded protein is CASSLDGGFQPQHF.

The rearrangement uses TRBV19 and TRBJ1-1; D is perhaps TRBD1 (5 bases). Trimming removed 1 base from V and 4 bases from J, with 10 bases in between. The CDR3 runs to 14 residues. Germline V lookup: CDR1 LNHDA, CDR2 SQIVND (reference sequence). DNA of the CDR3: TGTGCCAGTAGTATAGTACGGGGGACCACTGAAGCTTTCTTT. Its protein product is CASSIVRGTTEAFF.

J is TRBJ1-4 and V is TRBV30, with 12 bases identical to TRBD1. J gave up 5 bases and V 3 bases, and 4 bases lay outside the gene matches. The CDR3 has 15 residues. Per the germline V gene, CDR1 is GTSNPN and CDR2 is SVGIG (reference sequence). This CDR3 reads CAWSGTGGLNEKLFF. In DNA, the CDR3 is TGTGCCTGGAGCGGGACAGGGGGCTTGAATGAAAAACTGTTTTTT.

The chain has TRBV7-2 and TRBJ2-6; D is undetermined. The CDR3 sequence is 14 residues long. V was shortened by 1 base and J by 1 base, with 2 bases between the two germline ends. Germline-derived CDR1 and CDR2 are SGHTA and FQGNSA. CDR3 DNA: TGTGCCAGCAGCTTAGAGTCTGGGGCCAACGTCCTGACTTTC. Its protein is CASSLESGANVLTF.

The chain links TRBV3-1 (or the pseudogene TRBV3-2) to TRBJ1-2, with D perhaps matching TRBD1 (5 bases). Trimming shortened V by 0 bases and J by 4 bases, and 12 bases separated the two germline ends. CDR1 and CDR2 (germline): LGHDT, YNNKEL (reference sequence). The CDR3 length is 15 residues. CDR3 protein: CASSQDSAGTYGYTF. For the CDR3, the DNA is TGTGCCAGCAGCCAAGACTCGGCAGGGACCTATGGCTACACCTTC.

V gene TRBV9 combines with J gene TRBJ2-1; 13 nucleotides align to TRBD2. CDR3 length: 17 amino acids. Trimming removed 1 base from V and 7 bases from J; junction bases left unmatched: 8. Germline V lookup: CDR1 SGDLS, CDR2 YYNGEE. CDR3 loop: CASSVPYGLAGVNEQFF. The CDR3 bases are TGTGCCAGCAGCGTACCCTATGGACTAGCGGGAGTTAATGAGCAGTTCTTC.

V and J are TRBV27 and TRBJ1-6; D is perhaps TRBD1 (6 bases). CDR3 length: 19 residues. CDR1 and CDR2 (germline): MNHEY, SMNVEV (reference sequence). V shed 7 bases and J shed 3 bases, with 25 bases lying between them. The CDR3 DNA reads TGTGCCAGCAAGGGGGACGGGTCGCGGGCAGCCTTCTATAATTCACCCCTCCACTTT. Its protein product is CASKGDGSRAAFYNSPLHF.

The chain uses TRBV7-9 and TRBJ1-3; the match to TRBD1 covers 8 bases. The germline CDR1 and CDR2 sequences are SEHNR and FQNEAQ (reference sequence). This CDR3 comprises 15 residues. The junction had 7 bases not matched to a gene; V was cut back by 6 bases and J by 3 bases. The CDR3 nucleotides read TGTGCCAGCAGTCCAGGACAGGGCTATGGAAACACCATATATTTT. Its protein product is CASSPGQGYGNTIYF.

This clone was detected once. In DNA form, the CDR3 reads TGTGCCAGCACCGGGGAGCTAGCGGCCGGGGAGCTGTTTTTT. Translation: CASTGELAAGELFF. V and J are TRBV2 and TRBJ2-2, with 7 bases that match TRBD2. V was clipped by 7 bases and J by 6 bases; unmatched bases: 8. Germline-derived CDR1 and CDR2 are SNHLY and FYNNEI. The CDR3 runs 14 residues.